The sequence of this TCR beta chain was determined in a study of regulatory T cells in long-lasting Graves disease. Study information: To qualify as persistent, Graves' disease required over 5 years of antithyroid drugs with positive TSH receptor antibodies.

As to time point: persistent/refractory GD, antithyroid drugs over 5 years with positive TRAb. RNA isolated from PBMCs was used to make the TCR library. HTBI primers from iRepertoire and Arm-PCR of CDR3 regions yielded the TCR beta libraries. TCRdb processed the multiplex PCR reads anew with MiXCR; each CDR3 protein has one entry. Of about 470,000 distinct CDR3 sequences in the sample, around 21% were seen once. V was trimmed by 1 base and J by 4 bases, leaving 6 bases between them. The CDR3 loop spans 13 amino acids. Germline-derived CDR1 and CDR2 are SGHTA and FQGTGA. The TCR comes from a female donor with Graves disease. Sample: peripheral blood mononuclear cells (PBMCs), taken when the disease was refractory, from a patient treated with antithyroid drugs. V gene TRBV7-3 combines with J gene TRBJ2-3; D is ambiguous. The CDR3 DNA reads as TGTGCCAGCAGCTTAAACCTCGCAGATACGCAGTATTTT. This encodes CASSLNLADTQYF.